The 15 T cell receptor beta chains below come from one sample, sequenced in a study of blood T cells in healthy people across ages (dated by TCRdb to the mid-2010s). The library was obtained by 5' RACE. Sequencing was carried out with an Illumina HiSeq 2500. A second PCR of about 6 to 12 cycles was run with a J-beta primer mix and a sample-barcoded 5' primer. The public reads were run again by TCRdb, first through fastp at Q25 and then through MiXCR, and only productive beta chains were kept. When rows share a CDR3 protein, they turn into one entry using the most common DNA and genes. The sample contains under 2,000,000 distinct CDR3 sequences, around 50% of them found a single time. The top ten hold approximately 2.1% of the sample. Sequenced material: blood. The receptors derive from a woman aged 40 to 50 in good health.

The chain joins TRBV25-1 to TRBJ2-1; D unresolved. Germline V CDR1 and CDR2: MGHDK, SYGVNS. V was cut by 6 bases and J by 6 bases, with 15 bases left in between. This CDR3 is 14 amino acids long. DNA for the CDR3: TGTGCCAGCAGCCCTGCGTGGGCCCCCAATGAGCAGTTCTTC. Encoded protein: CASSPAWAPNEQFF.

As DNA, the CDR3 is TGTGCCAGCAGTTTATCAGGCTGGGCCTACAATGAGCAGTTCTTC. This codes for CASSLSGWAYNEQFF. The chain has TRBV7-2 and TRBJ2-1; D remains unclear. V was pared by 6 bases and J by 2 bases, with 14 bases between. Germline V gene lookup returns CDR1 SGHTA and CDR2 FQGNSA. The CDR3 length is 15 residues. Filled out from reference TRBV7-2 and TRBJ2-1, the complete variable domain reads GAGVSQSPSNKVTEKGKDVELRCDPISGHTALYWYRQSLGQGLEFLIYFQGNSAPDKSGLPSDRFSAERTGGSVSTLTIQRTQQEDSAVYLCASSLSGWAYNEQFFGPGTRLTVL.

The rearrangement links TRBV20-1 to TRBJ2-5; possibly TRBD2 for D (6 bases). This CDR3 has 12 residues. Germline loops: CDR1 DFQATT, CDR2 SNEGSKA (reference sequence). Trimming pared 3 bases from V and 1 base from J, leaving 6 bases between. The CDR3 nucleotides read TGCAGTGCTAGGGAGGGCCAAGAGACCCAGTACTTC. Its translation: CSAREGQETQYF.

The chain is built from TRBV15 and TRBJ2-5; D is uncertain. This CDR3 comprises 13 residues. Germline values: CDR1 LNHNV, CDR2 YYDKDF (reference sequence). The V gene lost 5 bases and the J gene lost 4 bases, with 11 bases spanning the gap. The CDR3 nucleotides are TGTGCCACCAGCGGAGTCGTCAGAGAGACCCAGTACTTC. Its translation is CATSGVVRETQYF.

The chain is built from TRBV20-1 and TRBJ2-1, with 12 bases lining up with TRBD1. CDR3 size: 15 residues. Trimming cost V 3 bases and J 6 bases; bases outside gene matches: 6. CDR1 DFQATT and CDR2 SNEGSKA come from the germline V gene (reference sequence). The CDR3 sequence: CSARSGTGGCNEQFF. The CDR3 bases are TGCAGTGCTAGGTCCGGGACAGGGGGCTGCAATGAGCAGTTCTTC.

This clonotype has a count of ten or more. The CDR3 DNA sequence: TGCAGCGTTGGGGCAACCTCCTACGAGCAGTACTTC. Its protein is CSVGATSYEQYF. This chain joins TRBV29-1 and TRBJ2-7; D not certain. In germline, CDR1 is SQVTM, CDR2 ANQGSEA. Trimming cost V 4 bases and J 0 bases, with 7 bases left between them. The CDR3 contains 12 residues.

This clonotype was seen only a few times. The gene calls are TRBV11-2 and TRBJ2-3; 9 positions agree with TRBD2. The CDR3 loop spans 16 amino acids. Germline values: CDR1 SGHAT, CDR2 FQNNGV. Unmatched junction bases numbered 8, after V lost 5 bases and J lost 2 bases. CDR3 sequence reads: CASSGVSGGPTDTQYF. DNA of the CDR3: TGTGCCAGCAGCGGGGTTAGCGGGGGCCCCACAGATACGCAGTATTTT.

In DNA form, the CDR3 reads TGTGCCAGCAGTTTACTGTTCCAGGTCAACACTGAAGCTTTCTTT. Amino acid sequence: CASSLLFQVNTEAFF. The V gene is TRBV12-3 or TRBV12-4, the J gene TRBJ1-1, with no clear D. V gave up 2 bases and J gave up 2 bases, with 12 bases separating them. CDR3 size: 15 residues.

Comment on this clonotype: This may come from a read error, since a much larger clone is one base off. The chain carries TRBV6-5 and TRBJ2-5; TRBD1 or TRBD2 may be the D gene (5 bases each). From germline, CDR1 is MNHEY and CDR2 SVGAGI. The CDR3 sequence is 13 residues long. Written as DNA, the CDR3 is TGTGCCAACAGTGAGGGGTACCAAGAGACCCAGTACTTC. Residues: CANSEGYQETQYF.

The chain uses TRBV25-1 and TRBJ2-7; D gene uncertain. This CDR3 contains 12 residues. Germline CDR1 is MGHDK and CDR2 is SYGVNS. The V and J ends lost 3 bases and 10 bases respectively, with 13 bases between them. The CDR3 spells CASSDDPSAQYF. CDR3 coding DNA: TGTGCCAGCAGTGACGATCCGTCGGCCCAGTACTTC.

This clonotype appeared a few times. The chain uses TRBV27 and TRBJ2-3; 8 nucleotides align to TRBD2. Germline values: CDR1 MNHEY, CDR2 SMNVEV (reference sequence). V lost 5 bases, J lost 1 base, and 14 bases stayed unmatched. This CDR3 is 18 amino acids long. Written as DNA, the CDR3 is TGTGCCAGCAGTATCGGGGGGGGTTGGGGTTCTGGCACAGATACGCAGTATTTT. Translated: CASSIGGGWGSGTDTQYF.

This chain joins TRBV27 and TRBJ2-5, with 8 positions matching TRBD2. The CDR3 has 14 amino acids. Per germline, CDR1 MNHEY and CDR2 SMNVEV (reference sequence). Germline trimming cut 6 bases from V and 7 bases from J; bases unmatched to any gene: 10. The CDR3, as DNA: TGTGCCAGCAGCAGCGGGGGTAGGGAGGTGACCCAGTACTTC. Translated, it gives CASSSGGREVTQYF.

This clonotype was observed a few times. The chain has TRBV27 and TRBJ1-2; the D is unclear. CDR3 length: 16 amino acids. V shed 6 bases and J shed 2 bases, with 19 bases lying between them. Germline V gene data show CDR1 as MNHEY and CDR2 as SMNVEV (reference sequence). The CDR3 nucleotides are TGTGCCAGCAGCCTCGCCTCGGAGACTACAAACTATGGCTACACCTTC. Encoded protein: CASSLASETTNYGYTF.

The rearrangement joins TRBV6-5 to TRBJ1-5, with D tentatively TRBD1 (6 bases). This CDR3 has 18 residues. CDR1 and CDR2 from the germline V gene are MNHEY and SVGAGI. V gave up 3 bases and J gave up 1 base, with 19 bases separating them. CDR3 DNA: TGTGCCAGCAGTTATCCGGACCAGGGGAGTTGGAGCAATCAGCCCCAGCATTTT. It translates to CASSYPDQGSWSNQPQHF.

The chain employs TRBV27 and TRBJ2-3; TRBD2 aligns across 12 bases. The ends lost 8 bases at V and 1 base at J; junction bases unmatched: 10. The CDR3 totals 17 residues. Germline V gene sequence: CDR1 MNHEY, CDR2 SMNVEV (reference sequence). The CDR3 DNA is TGTGCCAGCGGTCTTCCGGGACTAGCGGGTGGCACAGATACGCAGTATTTT. Its translation: CASGLPGLAGGTDTQYF.